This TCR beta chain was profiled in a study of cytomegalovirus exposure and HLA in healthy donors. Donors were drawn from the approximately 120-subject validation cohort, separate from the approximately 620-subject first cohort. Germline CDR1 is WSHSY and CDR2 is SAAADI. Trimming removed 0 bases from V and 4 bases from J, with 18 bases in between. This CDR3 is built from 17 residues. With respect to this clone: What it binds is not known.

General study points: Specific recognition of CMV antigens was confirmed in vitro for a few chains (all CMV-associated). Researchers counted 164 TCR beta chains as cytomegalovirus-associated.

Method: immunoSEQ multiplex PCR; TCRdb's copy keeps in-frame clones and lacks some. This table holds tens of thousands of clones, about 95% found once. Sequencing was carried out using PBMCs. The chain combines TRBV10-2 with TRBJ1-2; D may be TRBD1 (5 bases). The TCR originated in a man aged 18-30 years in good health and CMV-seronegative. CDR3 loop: CASSESTLFQGTYGYTF. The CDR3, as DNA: TGCGCCAGCAGTGAGTCGACGCTTTTTCAGGGTACCTATGGCTACACCTTC.